A single T cell receptor beta chain is shown here with its context. Its antigen remains unidentified. No base quality information exists; no much larger clone differs at one position. This record belongs to a study of blood T cell repertoires in COVID-19 (dated by TCRdb to the early 2020s). With regard to the full study: The collaborator samples originated in the United States, Italy and Spain and spanned the acute and convalescent phases of COVID-19. The material from the prospective study consisted of cDNA or gDNA derived from T cells, B-cell-depleted T cells, or PBMCs. Subjects who had been exposed to COVID-19, were actively infected with it, or had recovered from it provided the deeply sampled blood TCRbeta repertoires that made up the dataset. A freely available public database, intended as a resource for researchers studying the immune response to SARS-CoV-2, is where the repertoires were released. The samples were drawn from the first 160 participants of the ongoing ImmuneRACE study and from 1,254 subjects provided by 6 global collaborators. The sample metadata nearly always contained a de-identified subject ID, COVID-19 status, age in years and sex. Where HLA class I and class II types were available, the types were taken from metadata supplied by the sample provider, not from assay-based typing. What the authors observed across the whole study: Clinical and demographic metadata were provided uncurated, with the amount varying by source and participant.

Collaborating institutions collected whole blood in K2EDTA tubes following their own protocols. For TCRbeta analysis, collaborators shipped samples as frozen whole blood, isolated PBMCs, or DNA extracted from either of those sample types. TCRbeta CDR3 regions were amplified from genomic DNA using the immunoSEQ Assay, a bias-controlled multiplex PCR. As for how the authors treated the data: Within the assay, amplification of reference gene primers was used to estimate how many nucleated cells each sample contained. To quantify the absolute abundance of each unique TCRbeta CDR3 rearrangement, sequence reads were collapsed and filtered. For each sample, productive Simpson clonality was calculated as the square root of Simpson's diversity index over productive rearrangements. TCRdb carries this immuneACCESS record with in-frame sequences only. Its versions omit some clonotypes, under half of them owing to an unresolved V gene in the studies checked, with the rest unexplained. V and J calls and clone size follow that table, whereas D and trimming were derived from the DNA. The table for this sample lists approximately 250,000 clones; 86% of them were counted only once. Jointly, the top ten make up around 8.8% of the sample.

The germline V gene gives CDR1 as SGHRS and CDR2 as YFSETQ. Between the V and J ends, shortened by 2 bases and 5 bases respectively, the junction contains 11 bases. The CDR3 contains 15 residues, cysteine and phenylalanine counted. Only the CDR3 DNA stays, 45 bases, in frame from base 1. Sequenced material: peripheral blood. This clonotype originated in a man aged 40-49 years with active or convalescent COVID-19. The sequence links TRBV5-1 to TRBJ1-6; matching of 6 bases hints at TRBD1 as the D gene. The DNA reads as follows: TGCGCCAGCAGCTTAGCAGGGGCCCATAATTCACCCCTCCACTTT. Its amino acids are CASSLAGAHNSPLHF.